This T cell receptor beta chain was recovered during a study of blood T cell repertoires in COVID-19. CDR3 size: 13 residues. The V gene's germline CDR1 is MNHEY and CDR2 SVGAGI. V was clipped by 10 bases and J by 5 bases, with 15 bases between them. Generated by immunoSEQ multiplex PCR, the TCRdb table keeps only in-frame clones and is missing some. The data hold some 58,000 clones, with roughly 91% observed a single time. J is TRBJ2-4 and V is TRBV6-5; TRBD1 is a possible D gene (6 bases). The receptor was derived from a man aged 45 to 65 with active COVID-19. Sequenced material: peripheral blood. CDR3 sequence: CATKQGIQNIQYF. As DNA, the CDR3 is TGTGCCACCAAACAGGGTATCCAAAACATTCAGTACTTC.